This T cell receptor (beta chain) was documented in a study of blood T cells in healthy people across ages. Unmatched junction bases numbered 5, after V lost 9 bases and J lost 2 bases. The germline V gene encodes CDR1 LNHDA and CDR2 SQIVND (reference sequence). CDR3 length equals 13 residues. Next came a second PCR, run for about 6 to 12 cycles, which used a sample-barcoded 5' primer along with a J-beta primer mix. From the 5' RACE reads, TCRdb called clonotypes with MiXCR, one entry per CDR3 protein. Among 710,000 or so distinct CDR3 sequences, over 20% were seen once, and the ten largest hold about 22%.

Specimen: blood. The chain uses TRBV19 and TRBJ2-3, with 7 nucleotides matching TRBD1. This clonotype was obtained from a man aged 65 to 79 in good health. CDR3 loop: CASVDRATDTQYF. Here the CDR3 DNA reads TGTGCCAGCGTAGACAGGGCCACAGATACGCAGTATTTT.